This T cell receptor (beta chain) was retrieved from a study of identical twins. The CDR3 has 16 amino acids. The germline gives CDR1 DFQATT, CDR2 SNEGSKA (reference sequence). V lost 1 base and J 5 bases, leaving 20 bases between the germline ends. Through template switching, a universal primer site was introduced, and the cDNA contained unique molecular identifiers. TCRdb reprocessed the 5' RACE reads via MiXCR and lists one record per CDR3 protein. There are around 250,000 distinct CDR3 sequences in the sample; about 9% occur only once, and roughly 3.1% lies in the top ten. This clonotype occurred many times. Its antigen is still unknown. Notes on the study in general: There is a chance that invariant MAIT and iNKT cells partially muddied zero-insertion analyses. Conclusions were based on cross-sectional statistical analysis, without following the same donors.

These data were also filed under a second study, of yellow fever vaccine responses in identical twins. This second study notes: Twins' vaccine T cell response reportedly gave the appearance of partial convergence and partial personalization.

The sequenced sample was CD8+ T cells sorted from blood. The receptor was derived from a young woman in good health. This chain uses TRBV20-1 with TRBJ2-5; no reliable D call. The CDR3 coding sequence is TGCAGTGCTAGAGGGGTCTTGGACGAGGTCCGGGAGACCCAGTACTTC. Translating it yields CSARGVLDEVRETQYF.